The entry below describes one T cell receptor (beta chain). What it binds is unknown. This beta chain is a stray read from a library made for alpha chains; its abundance is not meaningful. Single TCR cDNA molecules each had their own unique molecular identifier. TCRdb ran MiXCR on the 5' RACE reads and lists one entry per CDR3 protein. Of around 5,100 distinct CDR3 sequences listed, under 5% are singletons. This sample is drawn from a study of spatial heterogeneity in lung cancer. V was shortened by 1 base and J by 1 base, with 10 bases between the two germline ends. The CDR3 sequence is 15 residues long. Germline V lookup: CDR1 LGHNA, CDR2 YNFKEQ. General study results and limits: Tumors with more nonsynonymous mutations had more expanded intratumoral alpha and beta TCRs.

As for time point: sample taken at primary tumor resection. The V call is TRBV4-2, the J call TRBJ1-1; a possible D gene is TRBD1 (6 bases). The specimen was lung tumor tissue, collected at surgery. The receptor comes from a male donor with early-stage non-small cell lung cancer. CDR3 amino acids: CASSQADRENTEAFF. The CDR3 DNA is TGTGCCAGCAGCCAAGCGGACAGAGAGAACACTGAAGCTTTCTTT.